The entry below describes one T cell receptor beta chain. Antigen: not known. The V and J ends lost 0 bases and 4 bases, in that order; junction bases with no gene match: 11. CDR3 length: 20 amino acids. Per the germline V gene, CDR1 is MGHRA and CDR2 is YSYEKL. Some clones are missing from TCRdb's copy, which holds only in-frame ones; the method was immunoSEQ multiplex PCR. Here the sample spans 70,000 to 95,000 clones, 85% to 95% being singletons. The record originates from a study of graft-versus-host responses after intestinal transplantation. Study-wide background: For two to four years after anti-thymocyte globulin induction, all recipients took tacrolimus and steroids.

Study-level findings and limits: The recipient marrow held GvH clones, and some of them showed up first in ileum or blood.

The receptor comes from a human donor who was the organ donor for an intestinal transplant. The chain uses TRBV4-1 and TRBJ2-1, with 14 bases matching TRBD2. The sample in question was unstimulated CD8+ T cells sorted from spleen or lymph node cells, obtained before transplant. The CDR3 is CASSQEPSGGTSGRYNEQFF. CDR3 coding DNA: TGCGCCAGCAGCCAAGAGCCGTCGGGGGGGACTAGCGGGAGATACAATGAGCAGTTCTTC.